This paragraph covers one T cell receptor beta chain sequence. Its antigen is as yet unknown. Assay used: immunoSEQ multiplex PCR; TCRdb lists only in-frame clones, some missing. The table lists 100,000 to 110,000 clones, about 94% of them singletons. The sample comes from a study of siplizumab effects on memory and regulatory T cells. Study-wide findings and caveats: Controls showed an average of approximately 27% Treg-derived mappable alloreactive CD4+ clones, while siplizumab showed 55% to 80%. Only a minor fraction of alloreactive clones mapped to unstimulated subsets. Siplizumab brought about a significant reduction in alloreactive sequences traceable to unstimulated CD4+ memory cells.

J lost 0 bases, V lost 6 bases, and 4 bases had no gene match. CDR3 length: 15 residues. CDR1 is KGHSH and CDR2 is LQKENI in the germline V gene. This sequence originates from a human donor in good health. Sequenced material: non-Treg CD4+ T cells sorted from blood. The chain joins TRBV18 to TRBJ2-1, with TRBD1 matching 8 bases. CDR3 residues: CASSDRGSSYNEQFF. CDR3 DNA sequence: TGTGCCAGCTCCGACAGGGGAAGCTCCTACAATGAGCAGTTCTTC.